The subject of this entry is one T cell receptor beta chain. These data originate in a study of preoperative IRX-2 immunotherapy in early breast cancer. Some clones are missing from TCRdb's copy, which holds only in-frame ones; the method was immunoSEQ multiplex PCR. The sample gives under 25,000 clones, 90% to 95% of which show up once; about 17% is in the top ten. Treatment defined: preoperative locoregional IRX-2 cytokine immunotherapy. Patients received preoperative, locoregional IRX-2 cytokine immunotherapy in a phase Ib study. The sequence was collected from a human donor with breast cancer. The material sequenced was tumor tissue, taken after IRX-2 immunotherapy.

This chain's CDR3 is CASTREQGAGANVLTF. Written as DNA, the CDR3 is TGTGCCAGTACCCGAGAACAGGGGGCTGGGGCCAACGTCCTGACTTTC. The V gene is TRBV19, the J gene TRBJ2-6, with 8 bases lining up with TRBD1. The CDR3 runs to 16 residues. In germline, CDR1 is LNHDA, CDR2 SQIVND (reference sequence). V shed 7 bases, J shed 2 bases, and the junction held 7 bases outside the gene matches.